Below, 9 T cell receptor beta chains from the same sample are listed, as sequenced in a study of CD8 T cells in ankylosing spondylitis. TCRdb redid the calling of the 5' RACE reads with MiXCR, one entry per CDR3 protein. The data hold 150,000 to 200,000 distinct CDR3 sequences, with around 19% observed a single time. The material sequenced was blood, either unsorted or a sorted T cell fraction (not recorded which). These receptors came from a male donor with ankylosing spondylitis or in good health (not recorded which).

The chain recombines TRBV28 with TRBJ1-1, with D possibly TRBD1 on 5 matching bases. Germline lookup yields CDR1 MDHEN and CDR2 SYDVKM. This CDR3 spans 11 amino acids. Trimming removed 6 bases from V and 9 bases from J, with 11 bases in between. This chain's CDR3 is CASSPGGKAFF. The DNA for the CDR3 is TGTGCCAGCAGCCCGGGGGGGAAAGCTTTCTTT.

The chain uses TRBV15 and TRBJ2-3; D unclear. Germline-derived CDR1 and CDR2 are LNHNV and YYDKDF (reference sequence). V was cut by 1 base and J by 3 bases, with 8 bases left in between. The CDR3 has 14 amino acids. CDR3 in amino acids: CATSRGSRTDTQYF. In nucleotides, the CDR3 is TGTGCCACCAGCAGAGGGTCTAGGACAGATACGCAGTATTTT.

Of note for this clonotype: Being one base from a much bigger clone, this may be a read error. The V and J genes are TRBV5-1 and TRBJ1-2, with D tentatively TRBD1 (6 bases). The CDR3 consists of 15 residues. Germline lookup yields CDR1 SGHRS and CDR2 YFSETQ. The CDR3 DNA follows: TGCGGCAGCAGCTTGGGGGCCTCCGGGTTAGGTGGCTACACCTTC. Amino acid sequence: CGSSLGASGLGGYTF.

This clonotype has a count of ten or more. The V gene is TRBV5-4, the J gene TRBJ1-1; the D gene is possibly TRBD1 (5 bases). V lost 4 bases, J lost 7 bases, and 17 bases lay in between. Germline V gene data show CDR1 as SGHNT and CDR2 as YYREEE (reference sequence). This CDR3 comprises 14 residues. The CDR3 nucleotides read TGTGCCAGCAGCACGGACACGACAAGACTTGAAGCTTTCTTT. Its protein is CASSTDTTRLEAFF.

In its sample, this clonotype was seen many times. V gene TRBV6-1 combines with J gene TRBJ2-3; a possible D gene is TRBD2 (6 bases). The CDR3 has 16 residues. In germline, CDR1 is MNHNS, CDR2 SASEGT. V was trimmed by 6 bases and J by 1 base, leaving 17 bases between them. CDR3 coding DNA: TGTGCCAGCAGGGGCTCCGCCGGGACTGGCACAGATACGCAGTATTTT. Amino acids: CASRGSAGTGTDTQYF.

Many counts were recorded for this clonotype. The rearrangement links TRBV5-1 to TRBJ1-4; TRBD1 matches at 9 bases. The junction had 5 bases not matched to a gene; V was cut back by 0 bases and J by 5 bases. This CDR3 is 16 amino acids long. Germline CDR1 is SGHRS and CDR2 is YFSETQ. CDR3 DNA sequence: TGCGCCAGCAGCTTGGACACAGGGGGCCAAAATGAAAAACTGTTTTTT. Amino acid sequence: CASSLDTGGQNEKLFF.

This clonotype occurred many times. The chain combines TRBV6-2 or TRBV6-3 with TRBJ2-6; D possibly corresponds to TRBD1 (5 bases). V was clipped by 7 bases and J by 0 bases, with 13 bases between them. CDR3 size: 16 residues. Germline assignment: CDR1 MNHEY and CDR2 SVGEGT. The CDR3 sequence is CASNQGGTSGANVLTF. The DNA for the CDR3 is TGTGCCAGCAATCAGGGCGGAACCTCTGGGGCCAACGTCCTGACTTTC.

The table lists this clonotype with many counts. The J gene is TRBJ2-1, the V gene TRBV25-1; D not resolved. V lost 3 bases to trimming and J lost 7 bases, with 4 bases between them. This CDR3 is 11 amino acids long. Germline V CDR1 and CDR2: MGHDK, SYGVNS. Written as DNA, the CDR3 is TGTGCCAGCAGTGATTTTAATGAGCAGTTCTTC. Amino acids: CASSDFNEQFF.

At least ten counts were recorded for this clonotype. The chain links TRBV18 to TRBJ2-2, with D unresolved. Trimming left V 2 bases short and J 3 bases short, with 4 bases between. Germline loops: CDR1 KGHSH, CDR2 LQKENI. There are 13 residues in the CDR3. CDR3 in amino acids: CASSPSDTGELFF. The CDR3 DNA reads TGTGCCAGCTCACCATCCGACACCGGGGAGCTGTTTTTT.